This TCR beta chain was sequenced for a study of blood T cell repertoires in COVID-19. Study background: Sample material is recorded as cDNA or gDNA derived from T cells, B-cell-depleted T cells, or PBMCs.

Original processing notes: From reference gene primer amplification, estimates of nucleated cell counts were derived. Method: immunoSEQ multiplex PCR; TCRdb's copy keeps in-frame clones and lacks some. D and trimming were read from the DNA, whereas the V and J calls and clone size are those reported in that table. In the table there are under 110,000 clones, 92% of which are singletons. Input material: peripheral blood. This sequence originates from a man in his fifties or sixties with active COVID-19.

The CDR3 spells CASSQFGENTEAFF. The CDR3 DNA sequence: TGCGCCAGCAGCCAATTCGGTGAGAACACTGAAGCTTTCTTT. V and J are TRBV4-1 and TRBJ1-1; D is unresolved. Trimming removed 2 bases at V and 1 base at J, with 8 bases between. The CDR3 contains 14 residues. The V gene's germline CDR1 is MGHRA and CDR2 YSYEKL.